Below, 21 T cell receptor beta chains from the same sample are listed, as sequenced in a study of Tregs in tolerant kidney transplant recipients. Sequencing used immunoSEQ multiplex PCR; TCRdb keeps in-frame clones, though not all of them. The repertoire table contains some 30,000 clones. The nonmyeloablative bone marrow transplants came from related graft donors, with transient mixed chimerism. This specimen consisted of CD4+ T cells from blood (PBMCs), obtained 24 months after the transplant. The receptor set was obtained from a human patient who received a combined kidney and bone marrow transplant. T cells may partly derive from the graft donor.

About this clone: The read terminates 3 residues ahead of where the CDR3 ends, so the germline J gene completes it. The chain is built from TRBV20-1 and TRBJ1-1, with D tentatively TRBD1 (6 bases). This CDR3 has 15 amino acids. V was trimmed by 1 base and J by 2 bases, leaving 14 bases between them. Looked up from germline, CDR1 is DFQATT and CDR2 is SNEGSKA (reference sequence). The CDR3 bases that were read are TGCAGTGCTAGAGTTGGACAGAACTTCAACACTGAA. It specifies CSARVGQNFNTE. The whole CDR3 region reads CSARVGQNFNTEAFF.

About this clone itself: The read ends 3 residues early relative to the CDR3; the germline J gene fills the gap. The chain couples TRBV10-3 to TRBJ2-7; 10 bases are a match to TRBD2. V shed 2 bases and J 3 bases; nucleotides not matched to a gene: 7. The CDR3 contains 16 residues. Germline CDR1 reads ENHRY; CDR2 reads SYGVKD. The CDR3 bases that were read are TGTGCCATCAGTGAGGGGGGGCTAGCGGGAGTCTACGAG. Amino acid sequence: CAISEGGLAGVYE. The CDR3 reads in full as CAISEGGLAGVYEQYF.

The CDR3 is CSAGRTGTYYGYTF. The covered CDR3 bases are TGCAGTGCTGGACGAACCGGGACATACTATGGC. This sequence joins TRBV20-1 and TRBJ1-2; D may be TRBD1 (6 bases). The CDR3 is cut off 3 residues early in the read; its end comes from the germline J gene. The CDR3 runs to 14 residues. V dropped 5 bases and J dropped 3 bases, with 16 bases sitting between them. The germline CDR1 and CDR2 sequences are DFQATT and SNEGSKA (reference sequence).

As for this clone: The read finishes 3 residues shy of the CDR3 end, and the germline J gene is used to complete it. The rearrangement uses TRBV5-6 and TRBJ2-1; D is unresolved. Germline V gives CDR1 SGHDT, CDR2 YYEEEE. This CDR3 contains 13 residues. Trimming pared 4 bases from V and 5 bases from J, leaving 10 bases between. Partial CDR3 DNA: TGTGCCAGCAGCCTCCTAAGGGACAATGAG. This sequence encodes CASSLLRDNE. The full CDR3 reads CASSLLRDNEQFF.

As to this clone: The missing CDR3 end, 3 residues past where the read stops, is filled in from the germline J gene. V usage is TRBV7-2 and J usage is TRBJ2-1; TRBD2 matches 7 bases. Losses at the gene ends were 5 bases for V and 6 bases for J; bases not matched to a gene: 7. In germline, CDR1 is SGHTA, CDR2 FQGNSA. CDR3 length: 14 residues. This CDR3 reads CASSARGGRNEQFF. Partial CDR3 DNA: TGTGCCAGCAGCGCCCGGGGAGGGCGCAATGAG.

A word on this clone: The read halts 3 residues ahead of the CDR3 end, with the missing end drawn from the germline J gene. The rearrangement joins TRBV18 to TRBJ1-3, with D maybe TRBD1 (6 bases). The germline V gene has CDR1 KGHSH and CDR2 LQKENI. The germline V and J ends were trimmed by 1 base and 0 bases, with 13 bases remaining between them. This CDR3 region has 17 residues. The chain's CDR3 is CASSPLVNRVSGNTIYF. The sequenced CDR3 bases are TGTGCCAGCTCACCACTCGTGAACAGGGTCTCTGGAAACACC.

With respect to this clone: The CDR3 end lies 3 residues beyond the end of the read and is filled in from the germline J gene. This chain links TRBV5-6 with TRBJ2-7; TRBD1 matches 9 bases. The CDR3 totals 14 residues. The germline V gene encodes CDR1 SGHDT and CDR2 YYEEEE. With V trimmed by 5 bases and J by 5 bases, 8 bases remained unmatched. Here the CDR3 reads CASRFWDRADEQYF. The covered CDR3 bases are TGTGCCAGCAGGTTTTGGGACAGGGCTGACGAG.

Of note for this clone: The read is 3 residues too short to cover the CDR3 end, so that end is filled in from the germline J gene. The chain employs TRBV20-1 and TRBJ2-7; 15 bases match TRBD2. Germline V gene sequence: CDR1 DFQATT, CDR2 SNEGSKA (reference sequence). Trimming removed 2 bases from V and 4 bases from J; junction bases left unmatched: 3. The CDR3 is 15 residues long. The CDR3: CSARRTSGRAYEQYF. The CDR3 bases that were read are TGCAGTGCTAGAAGGACTAGCGGGAGGGCTTACGAG.

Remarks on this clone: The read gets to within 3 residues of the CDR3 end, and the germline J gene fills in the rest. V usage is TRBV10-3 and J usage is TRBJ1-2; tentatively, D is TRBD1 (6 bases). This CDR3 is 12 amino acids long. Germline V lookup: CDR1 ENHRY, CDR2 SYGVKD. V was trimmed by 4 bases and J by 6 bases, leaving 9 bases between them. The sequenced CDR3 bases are TGTGCCATCAGTGGGGCAGGGGATGGC. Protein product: CAISGAGDG. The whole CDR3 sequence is CAISGAGDGYTF.

Here the CDR3 reads CSAPSPGTGMYNEQFF. The part of the CDR3 DNA that was read is TGCAGTGCTCCCTCACCCGGGACAGGGATGTACAATGAG. The chain joins TRBV20-1 to TRBJ2-1; 9 positions agree with TRBD1. The CDR3 end is not reached by the read, which stops 3 residues before it; the germline J gene fills it in. V shed 5 bases and J 4 bases; nucleotides not matched to a gene: 12. Looked up from germline, CDR1 is DFQATT and CDR2 is SNEGSKA (reference sequence). The CDR3 spans 16 residues.

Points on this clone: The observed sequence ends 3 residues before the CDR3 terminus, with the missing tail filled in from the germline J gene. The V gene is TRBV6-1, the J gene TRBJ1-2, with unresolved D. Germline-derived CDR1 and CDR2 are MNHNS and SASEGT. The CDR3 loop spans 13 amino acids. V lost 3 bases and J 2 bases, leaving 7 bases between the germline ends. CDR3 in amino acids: CASSETPNYGYTF. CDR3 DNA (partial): TGTGCCAGCAGTGAGACACCGAACTATGGC.

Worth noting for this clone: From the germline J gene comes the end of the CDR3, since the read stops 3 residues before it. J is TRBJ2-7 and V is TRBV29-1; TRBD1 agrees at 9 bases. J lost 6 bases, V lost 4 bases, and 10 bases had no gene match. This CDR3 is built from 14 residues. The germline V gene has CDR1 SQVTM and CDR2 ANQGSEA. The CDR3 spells CSVGGDRDGREQYF. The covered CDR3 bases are TGCAGCGTTGGAGGGGACAGGGATGGTCGCGAG.

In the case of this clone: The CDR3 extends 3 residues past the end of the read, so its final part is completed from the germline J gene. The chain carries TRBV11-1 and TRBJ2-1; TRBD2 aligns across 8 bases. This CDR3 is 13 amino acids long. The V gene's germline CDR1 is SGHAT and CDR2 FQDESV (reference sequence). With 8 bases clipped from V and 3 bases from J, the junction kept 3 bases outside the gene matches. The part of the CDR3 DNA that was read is TGTGCCAGCCGAAGCGGGGGCTACAATGAG. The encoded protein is CASRSGGYNE. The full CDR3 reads CASRSGGYNEQFF.

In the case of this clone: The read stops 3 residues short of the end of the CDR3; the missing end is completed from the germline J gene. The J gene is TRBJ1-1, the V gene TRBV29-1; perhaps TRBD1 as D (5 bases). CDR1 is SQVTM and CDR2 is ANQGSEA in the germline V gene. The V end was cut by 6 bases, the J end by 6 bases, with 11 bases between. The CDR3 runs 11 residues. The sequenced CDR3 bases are TGCAGCGTCAGCCGGGGGGCTGAA. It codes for CSVSRGAE. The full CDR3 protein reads CSVSRGAEAFF.

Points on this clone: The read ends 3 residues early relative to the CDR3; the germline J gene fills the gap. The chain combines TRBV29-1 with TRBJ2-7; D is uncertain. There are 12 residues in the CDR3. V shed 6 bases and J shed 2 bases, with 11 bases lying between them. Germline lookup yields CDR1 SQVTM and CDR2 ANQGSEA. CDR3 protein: CSVVQNPYEQYF. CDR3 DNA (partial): TGCAGCGTAGTCCAGAATCCCTACGAG.

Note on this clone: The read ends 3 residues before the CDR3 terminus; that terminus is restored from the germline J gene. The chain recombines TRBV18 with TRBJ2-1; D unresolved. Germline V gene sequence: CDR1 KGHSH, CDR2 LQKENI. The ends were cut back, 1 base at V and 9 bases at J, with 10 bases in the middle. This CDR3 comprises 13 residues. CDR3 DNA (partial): TGTGCCAGCTCACCACGGTCCGGGTTTGAG. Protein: CASSPRSGFE. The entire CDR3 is CASSPRSGFEQFF.

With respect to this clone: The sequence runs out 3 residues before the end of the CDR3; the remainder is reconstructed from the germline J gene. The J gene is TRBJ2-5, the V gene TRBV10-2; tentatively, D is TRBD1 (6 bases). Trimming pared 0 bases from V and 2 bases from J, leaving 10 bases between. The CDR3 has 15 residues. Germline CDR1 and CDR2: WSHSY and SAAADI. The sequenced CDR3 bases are TGCGCCAGCAGTGAGTCTACAGGGTTTCAAGAGACC. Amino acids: CASSESTGFQET. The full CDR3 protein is CASSESTGFQETQYF.

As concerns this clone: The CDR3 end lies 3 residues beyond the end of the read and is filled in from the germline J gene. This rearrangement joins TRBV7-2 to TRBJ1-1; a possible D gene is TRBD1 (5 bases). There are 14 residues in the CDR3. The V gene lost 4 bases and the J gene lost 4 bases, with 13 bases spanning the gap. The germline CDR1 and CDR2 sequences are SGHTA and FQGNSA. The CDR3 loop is CASSSLARGTEAFF. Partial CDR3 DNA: TGTGCCAGCAGCTCCTTAGCAAGGGGCACTGAA.

The sequenced part of the CDR3 DNA is TGTGCCAGCAGCGCCGACACCCAAGAGACC. This encodes CASSADTQET. The full CDR3 sequence reads CASSADTQETQYF. The chain employs TRBV2 and TRBJ2-5; D remains unclear. The DNA ends 3 residues before the CDR3 does, and the rest of the CDR3 is filled in from the germline J gene. Trimming shortened V by 6 bases and J by 1 base, and 9 bases separated the two germline ends. Germline CDR1 reads SNHLY; CDR2 reads FYNNEI. The CDR3 runs 13 residues.

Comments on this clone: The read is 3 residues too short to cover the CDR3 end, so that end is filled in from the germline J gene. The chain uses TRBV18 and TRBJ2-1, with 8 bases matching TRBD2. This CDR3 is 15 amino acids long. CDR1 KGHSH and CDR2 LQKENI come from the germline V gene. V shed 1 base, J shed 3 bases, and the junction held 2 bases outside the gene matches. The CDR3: CASSPLAGLYNEQFF. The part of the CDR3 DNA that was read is TGTGCCAGCTCACCACTAGCGGGGCTCTACAATGAG.

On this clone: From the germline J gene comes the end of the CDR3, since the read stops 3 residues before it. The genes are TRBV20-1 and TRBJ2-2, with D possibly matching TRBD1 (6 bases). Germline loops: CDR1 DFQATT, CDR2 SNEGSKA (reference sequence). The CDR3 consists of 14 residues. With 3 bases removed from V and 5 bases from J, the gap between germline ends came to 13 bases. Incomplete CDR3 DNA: TGCAGTGCTAGTCGGACAGTCCTAACCGGGGAG. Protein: CSASRTVLTGE. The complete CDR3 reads CSASRTVLTGELFF.